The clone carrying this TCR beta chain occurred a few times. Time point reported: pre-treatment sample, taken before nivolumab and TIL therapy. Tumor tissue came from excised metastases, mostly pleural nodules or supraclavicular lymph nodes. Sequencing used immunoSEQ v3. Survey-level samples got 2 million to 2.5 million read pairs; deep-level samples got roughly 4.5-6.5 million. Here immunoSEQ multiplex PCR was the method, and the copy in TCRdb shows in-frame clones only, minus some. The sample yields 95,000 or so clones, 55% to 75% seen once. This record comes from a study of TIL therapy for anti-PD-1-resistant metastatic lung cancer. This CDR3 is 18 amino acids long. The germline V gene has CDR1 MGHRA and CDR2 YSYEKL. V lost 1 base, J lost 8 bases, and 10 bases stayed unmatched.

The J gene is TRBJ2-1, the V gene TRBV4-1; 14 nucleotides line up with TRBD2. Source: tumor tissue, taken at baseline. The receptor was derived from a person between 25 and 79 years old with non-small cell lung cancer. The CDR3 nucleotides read TGCGCCAGCAGCCAAGGGGACCTTGGGACTAGCGGGAGCCATGAGCAGTTCTTC. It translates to CASSQGDLGTSGSHEQFF.